One and the same sample provided the 5 T cell receptor beta chains below, sequenced in a study of blood T cell repertoires in COVID-19 (dated by TCRdb to 2020 to 2022). Receptors were amplified or captured by the immunoSEQ multiplex PCR assay. Here the immuneACCESS table is served through TCRdb, limited to in-frame sequences with V and J called. Missing clones are a known gap in these copies; in checked studies unresolved V genes cover under half, and the rest lacks a known reason. This sample lists some 400,000 clones; more than 70% were detected once. The ten largest make up under 1.5% of the sample. Sequenced sample: PBMCs or T cells enriched from blood (not recorded which). These receptor sequences come from a man younger than 40 who had recovered from COVID-19.

This CDR3 reads CASSVQGAADGYTF. CDR3 sequence (DNA): TGCGCCAGCAGCGTGCAGGGGGCGGCAGATGGCTACACCTTC. The chain joins TRBV5-1 to TRBJ1-2; 8 nucleotides agree with TRBD1. V was clipped by 4 bases and J by 6 bases; unmatched bases: 8. This CDR3 is built from 14 residues. Germline CDR1 and CDR2: SGHRS and YFSETQ. The variable domain in full, completed from reference TRBV5-1 and TRBJ1-2, reads KAGVTQTPRYLIKTRGQQVTLSCSPISGHRSVSWYQQTPGQGLQFLFEYFSETQRNKGNFPGRFSGRQFSNSRSEMNVSTLELGDSALYLCASSVQGAADGYTFGSGTRLTVV.

The chain has TRBV12-5 and TRBJ2-1, with 7 bases that match TRBD2. Germline lookup yields CDR1 LGHNT and CDR2 FRNRAP. The CDR3 sequence is 14 residues long. V was clipped by 6 bases and J by 6 bases; unmatched bases: 8. The CDR3 sequence is CASGGDYTSNEQFF. In DNA form, the CDR3 reads TGTGCTAGTGGAGGGGACTATACAAGCAATGAGCAGTTCTTC.

This chain joins TRBV7-9 and TRBJ2-1; D is perhaps TRBD2 (6 bases). Trimming took 6 bases from V and 10 from J, leaving 13 bases between them. The length of the CDR3 is 12 residues. Germline CDR1 is SEHNR and CDR2 is FQNEAQ (reference sequence). The CDR3 spells CASRPLADEQFF. Written as DNA, the CDR3 is TGTGCCAGCAGACCCTTAGCGGACGAGCAGTTCTTC.

V is TRBV15 and J is TRBJ2-1; perhaps TRBD2 as D (5 bases). V gave up 1 base and J gave up 2 bases, with 15 bases separating them. Germline V gene lookup returns CDR1 LNHNV and CDR2 YYDKDF (reference sequence). The CDR3 extends over 17 amino acids. CDR3 bases: TGTGCCACCAGCAGAGGGGTCGGGGAGCGAACCTACAATGAGCAGTTCTTC. It encodes CATSRGVGERTYNEQFF. Complete variable domain (other parts from reference TRBV15 and TRBJ2-1): DAMVIQNPRYQVTQFGKPVTLSCSQTLNHNVMYWYQQKSSQAPKLLFHYYDKDFNNEADTPDNFQSRRPNTSFCFLDIRSPGLGDTAMYLCATSRGVGERTYNEQFFGPGTRLTVL.

As for this clone: The junction and the germline gene differ at one end; a read error may be behind it. The rearrangement joins TRBV5-5 to TRBJ2-1; D is unclear. The CDR3 consists of 16 residues. CDR1 and CDR2 from the germline V gene are SGHKS and YYEKEE (reference sequence). CDR3 sequence: CASNLVLPNPYNEQFF. DNA for the CDR3: TGTGCCAGCAACTTGGTTCTTCCTAACCCGTACAATGAGCAGTTCTTC.